This T cell receptor (beta chain) comes out of a study of blood T cell repertoires in COVID-19. Study summary: Acute and convalescent COVID-19 specimens originated in the United States, Italy and Spain. T cells, B-cell-depleted T cells, or PBMCs provided the cDNA or gDNA that served as material.

This table comes from immunoSEQ multiplex PCR, and its TCRdb copy is limited to in-frame clones, with some not included. In the table there are around 160,000 clones, about 87% of which are singletons. With 0 bases clipped from V and 2 bases from J, the junction kept 13 bases outside the gene matches. The CDR3 is 19 amino acids. CDR1 is SGHNT, CDR2 YENEEA, per germline. The Seattle patients, enrolled during active infection, were followed longitudinally. The material sequenced was peripheral blood. The sequence came from a woman between 65 and 79 years old with COVID-19, enrolled during active disease. V usage is TRBV11-3 and J usage is TRBJ2-1; TRBD1 aligns across 7 bases. The chain's CDR3 is CASSLDGTAQPSTYNEQFF. The DNA for the CDR3 is TGTGCCAGCAGCTTAGACGGGACAGCCCAGCCCTCAACCTACAATGAGCAGTTCTTC.